The 4 T cell receptor beta chains below were found in one sample sequenced in a study of T cell responses to AZD1222 COVID-19 vaccine (dated by TCRdb to about 2021). The time point label, read with the paper, signifies: baseline before first vaccination. Libraries were constructed by the immunoSEQ multiplex PCR assay. TCRdb stores this immuneACCESS table with in-frame sequences only. Part of the clones is absent; in the studies checked, under half of the shortfall reflects unresolved V genes, and no reason is known for the rest. For this sample there are around 100,000 clones; around 89% appear just once. The ten largest clones add up to about 1.8% of the sample. The material was peripheral blood, obtained on day 0 of AZD1222 vaccination. These receptor sequences come from an adult in good health.

V gene TRBV5-1 combines with J gene TRBJ1-1; D is ambiguous. The V gene lost 2 bases and the J gene lost 2 bases, with 7 bases spanning the gap. CDR1 is SGHRS, CDR2 YFSETQ, per germline. This CDR3 contains 13 residues. The CDR3 region has the DNA TGCGCCAGCAGCTTAACAGAAAACACTGAAGCTTTCTTT. Amino acids: CASSLTENTEAFF.

V and J are TRBV5-1 and TRBJ2-5; D not certain. The germline V and J ends were trimmed by 5 bases and 5 bases, with 10 bases remaining between them. The CDR3 runs to 12 residues. CDR1 and CDR2 (germline): SGHRS, YFSETQ. The CDR3 bases are TGCGCCAGCAGTTTTACACCGGAGACCCAGTACTTC. Amino acids: CASSFTPETQYF.

The V gene is TRBV29-1, the J gene TRBJ1-3; D might be TRBD1 (5 bases). The V end lost 3 bases, the J end lost 6 bases, and 9 bases lay between the germline ends. This CDR3 is 12 amino acids long. Per the germline V gene, CDR1 is SQVTM and CDR2 is ANQGSEA. The CDR3 region has the DNA TGCAGCGTTGAGGAGGGGACAAACACCATATATTTT. Protein sequence: CSVEEGTNTIYF.

This clone has more than one count but fewer than ten. This chain uses TRBV7-3 with TRBJ1-1, with D perhaps matching TRBD1 (5 bases). This CDR3 is built from 14 residues. From germline, CDR1 is SGHTA and CDR2 FQGTGA. Trimming removed 2 bases from V and 4 bases from J, with 11 bases in between. CDR3 DNA sequence: TGTGCCAGCAGCTTATCTGGGGGAAGCACTGAAGCTTTCTTT. The encoded protein is CASSLSGGSTEAFF.